Listed below are T cell receptor beta chains from one sample, sequenced in a study of shared clonotypes between healthy human individuals. Sequencing used immunoSEQ multiplex PCR; TCRdb keeps in-frame clones, though not all of them. Among about 1.1 million clones listed, more than 75% were seen once. Sequencing was performed on memory CD4+ T cells from PBMCs. Source of these receptors: a man younger than 35 in good health. Some clones in this sample may be carry-over from other donors' samples. Both conserved end residues are part of each CDR3. A D gene is named only where the DNA matches it firmly. Clone size appears in some rows only: once, few, many, or a class for an expanded clone.

CDR3nt: TGCGCCAGCAGCCAAGTCTGGACAGGGGTAAACATTCAGTACTTC
CDR3aa: CASSQVWTGVNIQYF
abundance: few
j_gene: TRBJ2-4
d_gene: TRBD1
v_gene: TRBV4-1

CDR3nt: TGTGCCAGCGGCGGGGGTGCTAGCGGAGAGACCCAGTACTTC
CDR3aa: CASGGGASGETQYF
abundance: many
j_gene: TRBJ2-5
d_gene: TRBD2
v_gene: TRBV9

CDR3nt: TGTGCCAGCAGTTTCCGCGGACCCTCCTACAATGAGCAGTTCTTC
CDR3aa: CASSFRGPSYNEQFF
abundance: .
j_gene: TRBJ2-1
d_gene: .
v_gene: TRBV28

CDR3nt: TGTGCCAGCAGTGCCCAGAACTACGAGCAGTACTTC
CDR3aa: CASSAQNYEQYF
abundance: .
j_gene: TRBJ2-7
d_gene: .
v_gene: TRBV2

CDR3nt: TGTGCCAGCAGCCCGAGGCCAGGGGTTCAGTACTTC
CDR3aa: CASSPRPGVQYF
abundance: .
j_gene: TRBJ2-7
d_gene: .
v_gene: TRBV9

CDR3nt: TGTGCCAGCTCACTTAGCGGGACCGGTTCCTACAATGAGCAGTTCTTC
CDR3aa: CASSLSGTGSYNEQFF
abundance: .
j_gene: TRBJ2-1
d_gene: TRBD2
v_gene: TRBV18

CDR3nt: TGTGCCAGCAGCCAAGAGAGACCCCTGCGGGGGGACGAGCAGTACTTC
CDR3aa: CASSQERPLRGDEQYF
abundance: .
j_gene: TRBJ2-7
d_gene: TRBD2
v_gene: TRBV4-2

CDR3nt: TGCAGCGTCGTTGGACAGGGCGAGCTAAACGAGCAGTACTTC
CDR3aa: CSVVGQGELNEQYF
abundance: few
j_gene: TRBJ2-7
d_gene: TRBD1
v_gene: TRBV29-1

CDR3nt: TGTGCAAGTCCACGAGTGAGGGGCCTATCTGGAAACACCATATATTTT
CDR3aa: CASPRVRGLSGNTIYF
abundance: once
j_gene: TRBJ1-3
d_gene: .
v_gene: TRBV12-2

CDR3nt: TGTGCCAGCAACCCAGCGAGAGGACTGACATACGAGCAGTACTTC
CDR3aa: CASNPARGLTYEQYF
abundance: .
j_gene: TRBJ2-7
d_gene: .
v_gene: TRBV6-5

CDR3nt: TGTGCCAGCAGACCCGGACAGGGGTTAGCCAAAAACATTCAGTACTTC
CDR3aa: CASRPGQGLAKNIQYF
abundance: .
j_gene: TRBJ2-4
d_gene: TRBD1
v_gene: TRBV28

CDR3nt: TGTGCCAGTAGTAGGGCCGGGGGGGCCTACGAGCAGTACTTC
CDR3aa: CASSRAGGAYEQYF
abundance: .
j_gene: TRBJ2-7
d_gene: TRBD2
v_gene: TRBV19

CDR3nt: TGTGCCAGCAGCAAGCCCGGGACTAGCGGCAATGAGCAGTTCTTC
CDR3aa: CASSKPGTSGNEQFF
abundance: .
j_gene: TRBJ2-1
d_gene: TRBD2
v_gene: TRBV7-3

CDR3nt: TGTGCCAGCAGCTTAGCAGGGCCGTACGAGCAGTACTTC
CDR3aa: CASSLAGPYEQYF
abundance: .
j_gene: TRBJ2-7
d_gene: .
v_gene: TRBV7-9

CDR3nt: TGTGCCAGCAGCCCCGTACTCGGGCGGGATGCCTACGAGCAGTACTTC
CDR3aa: CASSPVLGRDAYEQYF
abundance: .
j_gene: TRBJ2-7
d_gene: .
v_gene: TRBV2

CDR3nt: TGTGCCAGCAGCCCGTTTGGGGGTAGGGGTAATGAAAAACTGTTTTTT
CDR3aa: CASSPFGGRGNEKLFF
abundance: .
j_gene: TRBJ1-4
d_gene: .
v_gene: TRBV2

CDR3nt: TGTGCCAGCTCCAACTGGGACGGACCATATCAGCCCCAGCATTTT
CDR3aa: CASSNWDGPYQPQHF
abundance: .
j_gene: TRBJ1-5
d_gene: .
v_gene: TRBV18

CDR3nt: TGTGCCAGCTCACCAATGGGGGGCCTGGACTATGGCTACACCTTC
CDR3aa: CASSPMGGLDYGYTF
abundance: .
j_gene: TRBJ1-2
d_gene: .
v_gene: TRBV18

CDR3nt: TGTGCCAGCAGTCCCCATTCAATAGGGGAAGGAGCGACCCAGTACTTC
CDR3aa: CASSPHSIGEGATQYF
abundance: .
j_gene: TRBJ2-5
d_gene: .
v_gene: TRBV27

CDR3nt: TGCGCCAGCAGCTTGGGTGGACAGTCCTACACTGAAGCTTTCTTT
CDR3aa: CASSLGGQSYTEAFF
abundance: .
j_gene: TRBJ1-1
d_gene: .
v_gene: TRBV5-1

CDR3nt: TGCGCCAGCAGCCCGGGACAGATTAATGAAAATCTGTTTTTT
CDR3aa: CASSPGQINENLFF
abundance: .
j_gene: TRBJ1-4
d_gene: TRBD1
v_gene: TRBV5-1

CDR3nt: TGTGCCGTAACAACCGGGACAGGGATAAGTTACACCTTC
CDR3aa: CAVTTGTGISYTF
abundance: .
j_gene: TRBJ1-2
d_gene: TRBD1
v_gene: TRBV28

CDR3nt: TGTGCCAGCAGTTACCGACGACCCTATCAGCCCCAGCATTTT
CDR3aa: CASSYRRPYQPQHF
abundance: .
j_gene: TRBJ1-5
d_gene: .
v_gene: TRBV6-8

CDR3nt: TGTGCCAGCAGTCCAGTAGAACTAAACAGGGGAGCCCAGTACTTC
CDR3aa: CASSPVELNRGAQYF
abundance: .
j_gene: TRBJ2-5
d_gene: TRBD1
v_gene: TRBV28

CDR3nt: TGCGCCAGCAGCCGATTCAAGGCGGACACTGAAGCTTTCTTT
CDR3aa: CASSRFKADTEAFF
abundance: many
j_gene: TRBJ1-1
d_gene: .
v_gene: TRBV5-1

CDR3nt: TGCGCCAGCAGCTTGGCCGGACTAGCGGGAAGCTACGAGCAGTACTTC
CDR3aa: CASSLAGLAGSYEQYF
abundance: .
j_gene: TRBJ2-7
d_gene: TRBD2
v_gene: TRBV5-1

CDR3nt: TGTGCCAGCAGCTTGCTTCTAGCGGGAGCGGAGACCCAGTACTTC
CDR3aa: CASSLLLAGAETQYF
abundance: .
j_gene: TRBJ2-5
d_gene: TRBD2
v_gene: TRBV11-3

CDR3nt: TGCAGCGGGGGGACTGAGACCCAGTACTTC
CDR3aa: CSGGTETQYF
abundance: few
j_gene: TRBJ2-5
d_gene: .
v_gene: TRBV29-1

CDR3nt: TGCGCCAGCAGCCAACCTCTTCAGGGGGTATCTGAAAAACTGTTTTTT
CDR3aa: CASSQPLQGVSEKLFF
abundance: .
j_gene: TRBJ1-4
d_gene: TRBD1
v_gene: TRBV4-1

CDR3nt: TGTGCCACCAGTCTGCTGGGACAGGGGGCTGGAAACACCATATATTTT
CDR3aa: CATSLLGQGAGNTIYF
abundance: few
j_gene: TRBJ1-3
d_gene: TRBD1
v_gene: TRBV15

CDR3nt: TGCGCCAGCAGCCTTGGGACAGGTGAAGGTGGCTACACCTTC
CDR3aa: CASSLGTGEGGYTF
abundance: .
j_gene: TRBJ1-2
d_gene: TRBD1
v_gene: TRBV4-3

CDR3nt: TGCGCCAGCAGCTTGGCCGGTCAGGTATTAGGGGAGACCCAGTACTTC
CDR3aa: CASSLAGQVLGETQYF
abundance: .
j_gene: TRBJ2-5
d_gene: .
v_gene: TRBV5-1

CDR3nt: TGTGCCAGCAAACGAGTAGGTTTAGTAAGGAGGGGTTATCAGCCCCAGCATTTT
CDR3aa: CASKRVGLVRRGYQPQHF
abundance: .
j_gene: TRBJ1-5
d_gene: .
v_gene: TRBV28

CDR3nt: TGCGCCAGCGGCGGGGGGGACTCCTACAATGAGCAGTTCTTC
CDR3aa: CASGGGDSYNEQFF
abundance: .
j_gene: TRBJ2-1
d_gene: TRBD2
v_gene: TRBV5-1

CDR3nt: TGTGCCAGCAGTGAAGGCAGGGGGCTTGGCTACACCTTC
CDR3aa: CASSEGRGLGYTF
abundance: .
j_gene: TRBJ1-2
d_gene: TRBD1
v_gene: TRBV2

CDR3nt: TGCGCCAGCAGCTCCACAGGGGGCCTTTGGAACGAGCAGTACTTC
CDR3aa: CASSSTGGLWNEQYF
abundance: .
j_gene: TRBJ2-7
d_gene: TRBD1
v_gene: TRBV5-1

CDR3nt: TGTGCCGCAACCGGGACCCCGGGTGAGACCCAGTACTTC
CDR3aa: CAATGTPGETQYF
abundance: once
j_gene: TRBJ2-5
d_gene: .
v_gene: TRBV10-3

CDR3nt: TGTGCCAGTAGCCTAGACGGAGGGTACACAGATACGCAGTATTTT
CDR3aa: CASSLDGGYTDTQYF
abundance: .
j_gene: TRBJ2-3
d_gene: .
v_gene: TRBV19

CDR3nt: TGTGCCAGCAGTGAATATGGGCAGGGGGCAGATACGCAGTATTTT
CDR3aa: CASSEYGQGADTQYF
abundance: .
j_gene: TRBJ2-3
d_gene: TRBD1
v_gene: TRBV2

CDR3nt: TGTGCCAGCAGCTTAGTAGCAGGCTTTCACGAGCAGTACTTC
CDR3aa: CASSLVAGFHEQYF
abundance: .
j_gene: TRBJ2-7
d_gene: .
v_gene: TRBV7-7

CDR3nt: TGTGCCAGCAGCTTATCAGCGGGAGGGGCAGATACGCAGTATTTT
CDR3aa: CASSLSAGGADTQYF
abundance: .
j_gene: TRBJ2-3
d_gene: TRBD2
v_gene: TRBV7-2

CDR3nt: TGTGCCAGCAGCTTACTTGCAACTAATGAAAAACTGTTTTTT
CDR3aa: CASSLLATNEKLFF
abundance: .
j_gene: TRBJ1-4
d_gene: .
v_gene: TRBV7-8

CDR3nt: TGTGCCAGCAGGAACCTTCAGGGACAGGGTAGGACTGAAGCTTTCTTT
CDR3aa: CASRNLQGQGRTEAFF
abundance: .
j_gene: TRBJ1-1
d_gene: TRBD1
v_gene: TRBV28